This TCR beta chain was identified during a study of T cell repertoires in cytomegalovirus infection. Germline CDR1 and CDR2: MDHEN and SYDVKM. The CDR3 runs to 15 residues. V shed 3 bases and J shed 0 bases, with 11 bases lying between them. MiXCR, applied by TCRdb to the reads, yields one record per CDR3 protein. The sample consists of approximately 200,000 distinct CDR3 sequences, roughly 20% of them appearing once. The chain employs TRBV28 and TRBJ1-1; D is unresolved. Sequencing was performed on CD8+ T cells from PBMCs. The source of this sequence is a human donor in good health (CMV status not recorded). Some clones in this sample may be carry-over from other donors' samples. CDR3 coding DNA: TGTGCCAGCAGTTTTGGGGTCGGGCTGAACACTGAAGCTTTCTTT. It is translated as CASSFGVGLNTEAFF. The full variable domain, its missing parts supplied by reference TRBV28 and TRBJ1-1, is DVKVTQSSRYLVKRTGEKVFLECVQDMDHENMFWYRQDPGLGLRLIYFSYDVKMKEKGDIPEGYSVSREKKERFSLILESASTNQTSMYLCASSFGVGLNTEAFFGQGTRLTVV.